This T cell receptor (beta chain) comes out of a study of blood T cells in healthy people across ages. Study-level findings and limits: Both naive CD4+ cell counts and diversity were greater in long-lived donors than in aged donors.

With respect to this clonotype: Its antigen is unknown.

PCR was performed a second time for about 7 to 11 cycles using a sample-barcoded 5' primer and a J-beta primer mix. Each cDNA molecule, via a template-switch adaptor with 12 random nucleotides, was tagged. Every sample gave at least 3 million paired-end reads containing CDR3. TCRdb re-derived calls from the 5' RACE reads in MiXCR, one entry per CDR3 protein. The sample consists of 700,000 or so distinct CDR3 sequences, about 43% of them appearing once. The CDR3 consists of 14 residues. With V trimmed by 6 bases and J by 3 bases, 5 bases remained unmatched. CDR1 DFQATT and CDR2 SNEGSKA come from the germline V gene (reference sequence).

The TCR originated in a man aged 80 or over in good health. The chain recombines TRBV20-1 with TRBJ2-2; 9 positions match TRBD1. Sequenced: blood. The CDR3 coding sequence is TGCAGTGCAAACAGGGGGCTGGACACCGGGGAGCTGTTTTTT. Residues: CSANRGLDTGELFF.